This entry lists 22 T cell receptor beta chains sequenced from one sample in a study of T cells after yellow fever vaccination. TCRdb used MiXCR to reprocess the 5' RACE reads, holding one entry per CDR3 protein. The sample contains 250,000 or so distinct CDR3 sequences, around 6.7% of which appear only once. Sequencing was performed on CD4+ T cells sorted from PBMCs, taken on the day of the yellow fever booster vaccination. These receptors all stem from a man under 40 who received the YFV17D yellow fever vaccine.

This clonotype was counted many times. The gene calls are TRBV29-1 and TRBJ1-1; 7 nucleotides line up with TRBD1. The CDR3 contains 14 residues. Germline CDR1 reads SQVTM; CDR2 reads ANQGSEA. The J segment lost 5 bases and the V segment lost 2 bases, leaving 8 bases of the junction unmatched. CDR3 region: CSVEHRGVGTEAFF. The CDR3 bases are TGCAGCGTTGAACACAGGGGAGTAGGTACTGAAGCTTTCTTT.

On this clonotype: This may be a read error, as it is one base from a much larger clone. The genes are TRBV7-6 and TRBJ2-5, with D possibly matching TRBD2 (5 bases). The germline V gene encodes CDR1 SGHVS and CDR2 FNYEAQ. This CDR3 comprises 12 residues. V lost 8 bases, J lost 5 bases, and 12 bases lay in between. The CDR3 nucleotides read TGTGCCAGCCGACTAAACGGGGAGACCCAGTACTTC. Translation: CASRLNGETQYF.

The chain links TRBV6-2 or TRBV6-3 to TRBJ1-1; 11 positions agree with TRBD1. This CDR3 spans 13 amino acids. Germline V CDR1 and CDR2: MNHEY, SVGEGT. The ends lost 6 bases at V and 5 bases at J; junction bases unmatched: 2. The CDR3 region has the DNA TGTGCCAGCAGGGGACAGGGGGAGACTGAAGCTTTCTTT. As protein: CASRGQGETEAFF.

The rearrangement links TRBV20-1 to TRBJ2-7, with 7 bases that match TRBD2. V gave up 6 bases and J gave up 5 bases; unmatched junction bases: 7. Germline V gene data show CDR1 as DFQATT and CDR2 as SNEGSKA (reference sequence). This CDR3 has 12 residues. The CDR3 loop is CSAERDQNEQYF. DNA of the CDR3: TGCAGTGCCGAGCGGGATCAGAACGAGCAGTACTTC.

The chain recombines TRBV4-3 with TRBJ1-2; a weak D match, TRBD1 (5 bases). Trimming shortened V by 0 bases and J by 1 base, and 12 bases separated the two germline ends. Germline V gene lookup returns CDR1 LGHNA and CDR2 YSLEER. This CDR3 contains 16 residues. In DNA, the CDR3 is TGCGCCAGCAGCCAAGATGTAAGGGGCCTTAACTATGGCTACACCTTC. Its translation: CASSQDVRGLNYGYTF.

The chain employs TRBV6-1 and TRBJ2-7; D might be TRBD1 or TRBD2, each matching 5 bases. V dropped 6 bases and J dropped 2 bases, with 17 bases sitting between them. The CDR3 has 15 residues. Germline values: CDR1 MNHNS, CDR2 SASEGT. CDR3 amino acids: CASRKVDRGAYEQYF. The CDR3, as DNA: TGTGCCAGCAGAAAGGTCGATAGAGGGGCCTACGAGCAGTACTTC.

This clonotype was seen a handful of times. This chain uses TRBV7-8 with TRBJ2-3, with TRBD2 matching over 10 bases. Trimming at V came to 6 bases and at J to 4 bases, leaving 10 bases not matched to a gene. The V gene's germline CDR1 is SGHVS and CDR2 FQNEAQ. The CDR3 extends over 16 amino acids. The CDR3 reads CASSLSSGRGADTQYF. Here the CDR3 DNA reads TGTGCCAGCAGTCTTTCTAGCGGGAGAGGGGCAGATACGCAGTATTTT. Full variable domain (missing parts from reference TRBV7-8 and TRBJ2-3): GAGVSQSPRYKVAKRGQDVALRCDPISGHVSLFWYQQALGQGPEFLTYFQNEAQLDKSGLPSDRFFAERPEGSVSTLKIQRTQQEDSAVYLCASSLSSGRGADTQYFGPGTRLTVL.

V is TRBV21-1 and J is TRBJ2-5; TRBD1, the D gene given by the table, was not confirmed from the DNA. TRBV21-1 is shown as a pseudogene. This CDR3 contains 16 residues. The CDR3 region is CASSTWTGWHRETQYF. Here the CDR3 DNA reads TGTGCCAGCAGCACCTGGACAGGGTGGCATAGGGAGACCCAGTACTTC.

This clonotype was detected many times. The rearrangement joins TRBV7-2 to TRBJ2-3, with D hard to call. This CDR3 has 13 amino acids. Between the trimmed V and J ends, which lost 5 bases and 6 bases, there was a span of 12 bases. CDR1 is SGHTA, CDR2 FQGNSA, per germline. CDR3 bases: TGTGCCAGCAGCGCGGACCCTGGGGATACGCAGTATTTT. Its protein is CASSADPGDTQYF.

This clonotype was found a few times. The V gene is TRBV4-3, the J gene TRBJ2-1; a possible D gene is TRBD2 (5 bases). CDR1 and CDR2 from the germline V gene are LGHNA and YSLEER. The CDR3 length is 17 residues. V was shortened by 2 bases and J by 6 bases, with 20 bases between the two germline ends. The CDR3 sequence is CASSQNLQDEGFNEQFF. CDR3 in DNA: TGCGCCAGCAGCCAAAACCTCCAGGATGAGGGATTCAATGAGCAGTTCTTC.

This clonotype has more than one count but fewer than ten. V and J are TRBV7-2 and TRBJ2-3; tentatively, D is TRBD2 (6 bases). Trimming left V 1 base short and J 6 bases short, with 14 bases between. Germline V gene lookup returns CDR1 SGHTA and CDR2 FQGNSA. The CDR3 covers 15 residues. CDR3 coding DNA: TGTGCCAGCAGCTTAGGCGGACTACCCCCGGATACGCAGTATTTT. It translates to CASSLGGLPPDTQYF.

This clonotype came up a few times. The genes are TRBV12-3 or TRBV12-4 and TRBJ1-6; a possible D gene is TRBD1 (5 bases). This CDR3 region has 14 residues. The V end was cut by 0 bases, the J end by 15 bases, with 15 bases between. This CDR3 reads CASSLALGVRFLHF. The CDR3 region has the DNA TGTGCCAGCAGTTTAGCGCTAGGGGTTAGGTTCCTCCACTTT.

CDR3: CASSPITSGRGEQYF. The CDR3 nucleotides read TGTGCCAGCAGCCCAATCACTAGCGGGAGAGGAGAGCAGTACTTC. This chain connects TRBV7-2 to TRBJ2-7, with TRBD2 matching over 11 bases. After removal of 5 bases from V and 7 bases from J, the junction contained 10 bases not matched to a gene. The CDR3 has 15 amino acids. Germline lookup yields CDR1 SGHTA and CDR2 FQGNSA.

This CDR3 reads CASKQGAVGNTEAFF. The CDR3 DNA follows: TGTGCCAGCAAGCAGGGGGCGGTCGGGAACACTGAAGCTTTCTTT. This rearrangement joins TRBV12-3 or TRBV12-4 to TRBJ1-1; 8 bases are a match to TRBD1. The V gene end was trimmed by 7 bases and the J gene end by 1 base; junction bases not matched to a gene: 8. The length of the CDR3 is 15 residues.

This chain links TRBV20-1 with TRBJ2-2; no definite D call. Trimming cost V 6 bases and J 4 bases, with 15 bases left between them. The CDR3 sequence is 14 residues long. Germline V lookup: CDR1 DFQATT, CDR2 SNEGSKA (reference sequence). DNA of the CDR3: TGCAGTGCCTCAGTGGGTTCCTTCACCGGGGAGCTGTTTTTT. It translates to CSASVGSFTGELFF.

In this sample, this clonotype turned up a few times. This chain links TRBV5-4 with TRBJ2-1; the D gene could be TRBD1 or TRBD2 (5 bases each). The V gene lost 4 bases and the J gene lost 5 bases, with 10 bases spanning the gap. Germline V gene sequence: CDR1 SGHNT, CDR2 YYREEE (reference sequence). This CDR3 is built from 13 residues. The CDR3 DNA sequence: TGTGCCAGCAGCGGGGGACCGGACAATGAGCAGTTCTTC. Translated: CASSGGPDNEQFF.

In this sample, this clonotype turned up a few times. V gene TRBV5-1 combines with J gene TRBJ2-1; D may be TRBD1 (6 bases). CDR3 length: 15 amino acids. Deletions cut 7 bases from V and 3 bases from J, with 17 bases between. CDR1 and CDR2 from the germline V gene are SGHRS and YFSETQ. CDR3 sequence (DNA): TGCGCCAGCTCCGAGAGAGGACAGTACTACAATGAGCAGTTCTTC. Translating it yields CASSERGQYYNEQFF.

There are many counts of this clonotype. V gene TRBV12-3 or TRBV12-4 combines with J gene TRBJ2-1; 13 nucleotides line up with TRBD2. The CDR3 spans 16 residues. J gave up 7 bases and V 5 bases, and 8 bases lay outside the gene matches. The CDR3 spells CASSPSRLAGGNEQFF. Written as DNA, the CDR3 is TGTGCCAGCAGTCCCAGCCGACTAGCGGGAGGAAATGAGCAGTTCTTC.

CDR3 region: CSATLAGTSSYEQYF. Written as DNA, the CDR3 is TGCAGTGCTACTCTAGCGGGGACGAGCTCCTACGAGCAGTACTTC. The chain links TRBV20-1 to TRBJ2-7; 9 bases fit TRBD2. The CDR3 spans 15 residues. Germline V gene data show CDR1 as DFQATT and CDR2 as SNEGSKA (reference sequence). The V and J ends lost 4 bases and 0 bases, in that order; junction bases with no gene match: 7.

The V call is TRBV25-1, the J call TRBJ1-6; 7 nucleotides match TRBD1. From germline, CDR1 is MGHDK and CDR2 SYGVNS. This CDR3 has 13 residues. The V segment lost 5 bases and the J segment 14 bases; nucleotides outside the gene matches: 9. Here the CDR3 reads CASSPSTGRTLHF. The CDR3 DNA follows: TGTGCCAGCAGTCCCTCGACAGGGCGAACCCTCCACTTT.

This clonotype occurred many times. This sequence joins TRBV7-2 and TRBJ2-3; TRBD1 is a possible D gene (7 bases). This CDR3 region has 17 residues. The V end lost 2 bases, the J end lost 2 bases, and 17 bases lay between the germline ends. Germline values: CDR1 SGHTA, CDR2 FQGNSA. CDR3 in DNA: TGTGCCAGCAGCTTAATCCTCGGCAGGGGGGACACAGATACGCAGTATTTT. This gives the protein CASSLILGRGDTDTQYF.

This clonotype has at least ten counts. J is TRBJ2-7 and V is TRBV27; 12 bases are shared with TRBD2. The CDR3 is 15 amino acids. Germline CDR1 MNHEY, CDR2 SMNVEV (reference sequence). With V trimmed by 4 bases and J by 1 base, 2 bases remained unmatched. The CDR3 bases are TGTGCCAGCAGTTCCGGGACTAGCGGGTCCTACGAGCAGTACTTC. Translated, it gives CASSSGTSGSYEQYF.